Below, one TCR beta chain is given with its context. The sample comes from a study of cytomegalovirus exposure and HLA in healthy donors. This CDR3 comprises 16 residues. The germline V gene encodes CDR1 SEHNR and CDR2 FQNEAQ (reference sequence). The J segment lost 5 bases and the V segment lost 1 base, leaving 6 bases of the junction unmatched. The PCR made use of 60 Vbeta and 13 Jbeta primers. The assay was immunoSEQ multiplex PCR, and TCRdb's table has in-frame clones only and misses some. This sample has under 200,000 clones; roughly 70% occur once, and the top ten carry about 2.7%. The clonotype comes from a woman in her 30s in good health and CMV-seronegative. Sequencing used PBMCs. The rearrangement links TRBV7-9 to TRBJ2-1, with 9 nucleotides matching TRBD2. CDR3 DNA: TGTGCCAGCAGCTTAGGAGCGGGAGGCTCACACAATGAGCAGTTCTTC. Translated: CASSLGAGGSHNEQFF.